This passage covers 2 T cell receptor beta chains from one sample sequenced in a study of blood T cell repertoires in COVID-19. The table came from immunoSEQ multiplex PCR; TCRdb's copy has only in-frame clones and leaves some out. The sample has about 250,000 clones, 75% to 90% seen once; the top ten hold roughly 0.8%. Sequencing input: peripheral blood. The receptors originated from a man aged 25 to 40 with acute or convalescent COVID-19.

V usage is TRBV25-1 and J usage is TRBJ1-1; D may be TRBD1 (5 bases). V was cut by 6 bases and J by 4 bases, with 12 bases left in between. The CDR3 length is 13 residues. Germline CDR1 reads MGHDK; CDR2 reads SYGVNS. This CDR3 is CASRVGGGTEAFF. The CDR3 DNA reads TGTGCCAGCAGAGTCGGGGGAGGCACTGAAGCTTTCTTT.

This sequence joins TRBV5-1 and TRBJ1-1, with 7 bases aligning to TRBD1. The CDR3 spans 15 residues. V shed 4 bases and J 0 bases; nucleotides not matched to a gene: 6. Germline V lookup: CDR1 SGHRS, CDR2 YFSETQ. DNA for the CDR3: TGCGCCAGCAGCACGGGACAGACCATGAACACTGAAGCTTTCTTT. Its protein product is CASSTGQTMNTEAFF.